This TCR beta chain was obtained from a study of blood T cell repertoires in COVID-19. TCRdb's copy holds only in-frame clones and misses some; the assay was immunoSEQ multiplex PCR. This sample has roughly 210,000 clones, with roughly 84% found just once. The CDR3 runs to 16 residues. From germline, CDR1 is SGHVS and CDR2 FNYEAQ. J lost 5 bases, V lost 5 bases, and 13 bases had no gene match. The V gene is TRBV7-6, the J gene TRBJ2-5; TRBD2 agrees at 8 bases. The source material was PBMCs or T cells enriched from blood (not recorded which). The clonotype comes from a man aged 25 to 40 in a cohort exposed to, infected with or recovered from COVID-19 (not recorded which). In DNA form, the CDR3 reads TGTGCCAGCAGCACAGCACTAGCGGAAGGGGGGGAGACCCAGTACTTC. Translated, it gives CASSTALAEGGETQYF.